The clone carrying this T cell receptor (beta chain) was detected once. Its antigen is as yet unknown. Profiling relied on immunoSEQ multiplex PCR, and the TCRdb table lists in-frame clones only, not all of them. The sample yields tens of thousands of clones, over 75% seen once. The CDR3 totals 13 residues. V was clipped by 4 bases and J by 7 bases; unmatched bases: 3. Germline CDR1 is SQVTM and CDR2 is ANQGSEA. This sample was included in a study of graft-versus-host responses after intestinal transplantation. Background on the study: Each patient got anti-thymocyte globulin induction, then tacrolimus and steroids for roughly 3 years. Study findings and constraints: Early after transplant, HvG clones declined as circulating GvH clones peaked. Allografts carried high graft-versus-host to host-versus-graft clonal ratios in patients having graft-donor T cell macrochimerism.

The chain links TRBV29-1 to TRBJ1-4; TRBD1 aligns across 10 bases. This clonotype was sampled from a human donor who was the organ donor for an intestinal transplant. Sequencing was performed on unstimulated CD4+ T cells sorted from spleen or lymph node cells, taken before transplant. The CDR3 nucleotides read TGCAGCGTTGCAGACAGGGGGCGTGAAAAACTGTTTTTT. This sequence encodes CSVADRGREKLFF.